One sample yielded the 13 T cell receptor delta chains listed below, sequenced in a study of gamma-delta chains in newborns, infants, children (dated by TCRdb to between 2017 and 2020). The instrument given in TCRdb is Illumina MiSeq. For TCRdb, the public reads were processed anew by CATT, and duplicate DNA sequences were folded into one row. The table for this sample lists around 9,700 delta-chain clones; 20% to 25% of them were counted only once. The ten largest account for around 4% of the sample. Sequencing was performed on blood. The receptors stem from a child who was a newborn, infant or young child, either healthy, febrile or measles-vaccinated (not recorded which).

The table lists this clone with a few counts. V and J are TRDV2 and TRDJ1; TRDD3 is a possible D gene (5 bases). The germline V and J ends were trimmed by 4 bases and 4 bases, with 18 bases remaining between them. The CDR3 length is 15 residues. The germline gives CDR1 GEAIGNYY, CDR2 EKD. In nucleotides, the CDR3 is TGTGCCTGTGATCCGTGGGGTCAACGGGGCGATAAACTCATCTTT. Amino acid sequence: CACDPWGQRGDKLIF.

This clone is categorized as medium-sized. The V and J genes are TRDV1 and TRDJ1; possible D gene TRDD2, 9 bases. In germline, CDR1 is TSWWSYY, CDR2 QGS. V was cut by 5 bases and J by 0 bases, with 31 bases left in between. The CDR3 loop spans 21 amino acids. The CDR3 spells CALGRLTAFLRRGINTDKLIF. The CDR3 DNA reads as TGTGCTCTTGGGCGTCTTACGGCCTTCCTACGAAGGGGGATAAACACCGATAAACTCATCTTT.

To note about this clone: A single base separates this from a much larger clone, so it may be a read error. Distinct nucleotide sequences in the sample also encode this CDR3. This chain joins TRDV2 and TRDJ1; tentatively, D is TRDD2 (5 bases). This CDR3 has 21 amino acids. From germline, CDR1 is GEAIGNYY and CDR2 EKD. V was clipped by 2 bases and J by 0 bases, with 30 bases between them. CDR3 nucleotides: TGTGCCTGTGACAAGGTTCATGCGGGGTCCGTCCTTCTGGAGTACACCGATAAACTCATCTTT. As protein: CACDKVHAGSVLLEYTDKLIF.

This clone has more than one count but fewer than ten. Other DNA variants within this sample encode the same CDR3. The rearrangement links TRDV2 to TRDJ1; 9 nucleotides align to TRDD3. This CDR3 spans 17 amino acids. V shed 3 bases, J shed 4 bases, and the junction held 14 bases outside the gene matches. CDR1 GEAIGNYY and CDR2 EKD come from the germline V gene. This CDR3 reads CACDALGDLPSGDKLIF. CDR3 nucleotide sequence: TGTGCCTGTGACGCACTGGGGGACCTACCCTCGGGCGATAAACTCATCTTT.

This clone was recorded a few times. The chain carries TRDV2 and TRDJ1, with D possibly being TRDD1 (5 bases). The germline CDR1 and CDR2 sequences are GEAIGNYY and EKD. The ends were cut back, 0 bases at V and 0 bases at J, with 13 bases in the middle. This CDR3 has 16 amino acids. CDR3 in amino acids: CACDTVGNSHTDKLIF. In nucleotides, the CDR3 is TGTGCCTGTGACACCGTTGGAAATTCCCACACCGATAAACTCATCTTT.

In its sample, this clone was seen a few times. The same CDR3 also results from other DNA sequences found in this sample. The chain has TRDV2 and TRDJ1, with 9 nucleotides matching TRDD2. After removal of 7 bases from V and 0 bases from J, the junction contained 23 bases not matched to a gene. The germline V gene has CDR1 GEAIGNYY and CDR2 EKD. There are 20 residues in the CDR3. The DNA for the CDR3 is TGTGCCTGCGATCTCCTTCCTACGAGGCACGCTGGGTCTAACACCGATAAACTCATCTTT. This encodes CACDLLPTRHAGSNTDKLIF.

The rearrangement links TRDV2 to TRDJ1, with 8 positions matching TRDD3. The V segment lost 3 bases and the J segment 3 bases; nucleotides outside the gene matches: 8. The CDR3 consists of 15 residues. Germline loops: CDR1 GEAIGNYY, CDR2 EKD. CDR3 coding DNA: TGTGCCTGTGACGTACTGGGGGGGGAGGCCGATAAACTCATCTTT. It translates to CACDVLGGEADKLIF.

As regards this clone: Other DNA sequences in the sample encode the same CDR3. The chain carries TRDV2 and TRDJ3; 7 nucleotides agree with TRDD3. With 0 bases clipped from V and 1 base from J, the junction kept 14 bases outside the gene matches. The germline CDR1 and CDR2 sequences are GEAIGNYY and EKD. The CDR3 is 21 residues long. CDR3 nucleotides: TGTGCCTGTGACACCGCAAGTACGGGGGGATTCCGTTCCTGGGACACCCGACAGATGTTTTTC. Amino acid sequence: CACDTASTGGFRSWDTRQMFF.

This rearrangement joins TRDV2 to TRDJ1; 12 nucleotides agree with TRDD3. Germline V gene data show CDR1 as GEAIGNYY and CDR2 as EKD. The CDR3 length is 19 residues. After removal of 1 base from V and 5 bases from J, the junction contained 16 bases not matched to a gene. The CDR3: CACDTVLGDTGRHRDKLIF. CDR3 bases: TGTGCCTGTGACACTGTACTGGGGGATACTGGGAGGCACCGGGATAAACTCATCTTT.

This clone has only a few counts. The CDR3 region has the DNA TGTGCCTGTGACACTATTACGGGGGGACTGGATAACACCGATAAACTCATCTTT. Residues: CACDTITGGLDNTDKLIF. This sequence joins TRDV2 and TRDJ1, with a weak D call TRDD3 (6 bases). This CDR3 region has 18 residues. Trimming stripped 1 base from V and 0 bases from J, with 20 bases between. CDR1 and CDR2 from the germline V gene are GEAIGNYY and EKD.

V usage is TRDV2 and J usage is TRDJ1; 8 bases are a match to TRDD3. The J segment lost 1 base and the V segment lost 3 bases, leaving 6 bases of the junction unmatched. In germline, CDR1 is GEAIGNYY, CDR2 EKD. The CDR3 totals 15 residues. CDR3 amino acids: CACDRLLGATDKLIF. For the CDR3, the DNA is TGTGCCTGTGACCGCCTACTGGGGGCCACCGATAAACTCATCTTT.

This clone was observed a few times. The chain joins TRDV2 to TRDJ1; D is unclear. Deletions cut 0 bases from V and 0 bases from J, with 16 bases between. The CDR3 is made up of 17 amino acids. From germline, CDR1 is GEAIGNYY and CDR2 EKD. In nucleotides, the CDR3 is TGTGCCTGTGACACCTGGGAAGGCACTTTGCACACCGATAAACTCATCTTT. This codes for CACDTWEGTLHTDKLIF.

This clone was picked up a small number of times. A read error may explain this, as a much larger clone is one base away. The V gene is TRDV2, the J gene TRDJ1, with 10 positions matching TRDD3. V gave up 5 bases and J gave up 5 bases; unmatched junction bases: 7. Germline V lookup: CDR1 GEAIGNYY, CDR2 EKD. This CDR3 region has 14 residues. The CDR3 region is CACGTLGDSDKLIF. In DNA form, the CDR3 reads TGTGCCTGTGGCACACTGGGGGATTCTGATAAACTCATCTTT.